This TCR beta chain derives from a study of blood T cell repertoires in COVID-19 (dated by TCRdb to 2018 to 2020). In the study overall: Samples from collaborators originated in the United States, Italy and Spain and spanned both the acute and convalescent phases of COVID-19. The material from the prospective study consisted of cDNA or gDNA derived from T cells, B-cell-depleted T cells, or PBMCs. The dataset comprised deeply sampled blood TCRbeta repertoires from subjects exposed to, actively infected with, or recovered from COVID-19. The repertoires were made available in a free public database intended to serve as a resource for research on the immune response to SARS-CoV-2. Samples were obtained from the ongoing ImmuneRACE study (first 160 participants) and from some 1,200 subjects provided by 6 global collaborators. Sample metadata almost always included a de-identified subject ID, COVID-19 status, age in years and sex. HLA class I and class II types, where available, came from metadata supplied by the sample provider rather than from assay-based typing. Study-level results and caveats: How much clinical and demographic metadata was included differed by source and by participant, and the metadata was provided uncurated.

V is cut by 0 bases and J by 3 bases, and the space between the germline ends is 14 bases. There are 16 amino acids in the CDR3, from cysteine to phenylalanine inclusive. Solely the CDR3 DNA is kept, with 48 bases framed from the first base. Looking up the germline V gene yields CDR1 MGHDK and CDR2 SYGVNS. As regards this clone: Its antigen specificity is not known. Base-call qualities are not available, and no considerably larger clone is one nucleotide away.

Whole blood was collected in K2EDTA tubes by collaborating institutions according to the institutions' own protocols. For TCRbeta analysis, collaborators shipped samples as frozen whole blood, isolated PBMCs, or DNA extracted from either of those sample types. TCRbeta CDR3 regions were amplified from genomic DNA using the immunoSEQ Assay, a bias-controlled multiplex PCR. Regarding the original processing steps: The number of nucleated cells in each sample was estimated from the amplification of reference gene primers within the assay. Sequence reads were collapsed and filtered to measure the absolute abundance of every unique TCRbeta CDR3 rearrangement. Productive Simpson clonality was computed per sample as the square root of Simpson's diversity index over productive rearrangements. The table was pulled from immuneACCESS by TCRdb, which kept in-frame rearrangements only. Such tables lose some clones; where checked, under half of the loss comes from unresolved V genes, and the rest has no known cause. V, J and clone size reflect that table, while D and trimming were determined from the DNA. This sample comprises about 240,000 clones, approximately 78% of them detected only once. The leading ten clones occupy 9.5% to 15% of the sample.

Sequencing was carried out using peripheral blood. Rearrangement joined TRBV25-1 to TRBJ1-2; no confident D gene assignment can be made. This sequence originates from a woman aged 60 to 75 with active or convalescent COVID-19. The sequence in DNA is TGTGCCAGCAGTGAATATCGGGAGGTGTACGACTATGGCTACACCTTC. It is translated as CASSEYREVYDYGYTF.